The 20 T cell receptor delta chains given below trace back to one sample, sequenced in a study of Vγ9Vδ2 T cells in congenital toxoplasmosis. TRGC- and TRDC-specific primers primed one-tube template-switch reverse transcription to make cDNA. The TRGC primer was designed to target TRGC1 and TRGC2 alike. TCRdb re-called the reads with CATT. The top ten clones hold approximately 80% of a sample with approximately 410 delta-chain clones, more than 25% of them seen once. The sample consisted of gamma-delta T cells from blood. The receptors come from a child under 10 years old born to a mother with Toxoplasma gondii infection during pregnancy, either congenitally infected or uninfected (not recorded which).

This clone is classed as hyperexpanded (1% or more). Other DNA sequences in the sample encode the same CDR3. J is TRDJ1 and V is TRAV38-2/DV8, with 8 bases aligning to TRDD3. Looked up from germline, CDR1 is TSESDYY and CDR2 is QEAYKQQN. Trimming removed 2 bases from V and 0 bases from J; junction bases left unmatched: 24. The CDR3 is 22 amino acids. CDR3 sequence: CAYRSPLDMYWGYRGYTDKLIF. As DNA, the CDR3 is TGTGCTTATAGGAGTCCCCTAGATATGTACTGGGGATACCGAGGTTACACCGATAAACTCATCTTT.

This clone was observed a handful of times. This likely reflects a read error, since a far larger clone is one base away. V usage is TRDV2 and J usage is TRDJ3, with 7 bases matching TRDD3. The trim removed 0 bases at V and 2 bases at J, leaving 18 bases unmatched. Germline values: CDR1 GEAIGNYY, CDR2 EKD. This CDR3 spans 22 amino acids. The DNA for the CDR3 is TGTGCCTGTGACACCTCCTGGTACTGGGGACAAGACTGCCCCTGGGACACCCGACAGATGTTTTTC. Translating it yields CACDTSWYWGQDCPWDTRQMFF.

A remark on this clone: TCRdb's entry gives the protein of a much larger clone, which mismatches this DNA's translation at residue 9, likely from a read error; the protein reported here is translated from the DNA. The chain links TRDV2 to TRDJ1; a possible D gene is TRDD3 (5 bases). Germline V CDR1 and CDR2: GEAIGNYY, EKD. V was clipped by 1 base and J by 6 bases, with 23 bases between them. CDR3 size: 17 residues. CDR3 sequence: CACDTLGGVRTENKLIF. CDR3 DNA sequence: TGTGCCTGTGACACGCTAGGTGGGGTACGAACTGAAAATAAACTCATCTTT.

The sample holds a few counts of this clone. This likely reflects a read error, since a far larger clone is one base away. V is TRAV38-2/DV8 and J is TRDJ1; TRDD3 aligns across 8 bases. In the absence of a J gene in TCRdb, the DNA was matched to germline to assign it here. Germline CDR1 reads TSESDYY; CDR2 reads QEAYKQQN. The length of the CDR3 is 22 residues. V shed 4 bases, J shed 0 bases, and the junction held 26 bases outside the gene matches. The CDR3 DNA follows: TGTGCTTATAGGGGTCCCCTAGATATGTACTGGGGATACCGAGGTTACACCGATAAACTCATCTTT. Protein product: CAYRGPLDMYWGYRGYTDKLIF.

As to this clone: This likely stems from a read error, as it lies one base from a far larger clone. The chain carries TRDV1 and TRDJ1; D gene ambiguous. The CDR3 runs 12 residues. Germline CDR1 is TSWWSYY and CDR2 is QGS. V was pared by 4 bases and J by 6 bases, with 9 bases between. The DNA of the CDR3 is TGTGCTCTTGGGGCTACTAGGAATAAACTCATCTTT. It is translated as CALGATRNKLIF.

As for this clone: A far larger clone is one base from this, pointing to a likely read error. Other nucleotide sequences from this sample produce the same CDR3. The chain links TRDV1 to TRDJ1; possibly TRDD2 or TRDD3 for D (6 bases each). The V and J ends lost 3 bases and 0 bases respectively, with 23 bases between them. The germline CDR1 and CDR2 sequences are TSWWSYY and QGS. The CDR3 has 19 residues. The CDR3 coding sequence is TGTGCTCTTGGGGACCCCTCCTACGCATACTGGGCGGACACCGATAAACTCATCTTT. Its translation: CALGDPSYAYWADTDKLIF.

Only a few counts were recorded for this clone. A far larger clone lies a single base away; this is likely a read error. The chain employs TRDV2 and TRDJ1; 7 bases agree with TRDD3. Germline CDR1 is GEAIGNYY and CDR2 is EKD. This CDR3 has 17 residues. The CDR3 loop is CACDTAGGSLYTVKLIF. CDR3 bases: TGTGCCTGTGACACCGCTGGGGGGAGTCTCTACACCGTTAAACTCATCTTT.

Worth noting for this clone: TCRdb's listed protein matches a much larger clone and diverges from this DNA's translation at residue 15, likely through a read error; the protein shown comes from the DNA. Although no V gene was called, TRDJ3 is the J gene; the tabulated D call, TRDD3, remains unverified against the DNA. The CDR3 runs 22 residues. The CDR3 sequence is CACDTSWYWGQDCSCDTRQMFF. CDR3 sequence (DNA): TGTGCCTGTGACACCTCCTGGTACTGGGGACAAGACTGCTCCTGTGACACCCGACAGATGTTTTTC.

Concerning this clone itself: The likely explanation is a read error, given a far larger clone one base away. This sample includes further DNA sequences coding for the same CDR3. This chain uses TRDV2 with TRDJ1; D not certain. Because TCRdb records no J gene, it was assigned here through a match of the DNA to germline. In germline, CDR1 is GEAIGNYY, CDR2 EKD. Trimming left V 1 base short and J 6 bases short, with 23 bases between. The CDR3 runs to 17 residues. The chain's CDR3 is CACDTLGGGRTENKLIF. The CDR3 region has the DNA TGTGCCTGTGACACGCTAGGTGGTGGACGAACTGAAAATAAACTCATCTTT.

This clone has only a few counts. This is likely an artifact of a read error, given a far larger clone one base away. The chain couples TRDV2 to TRDJ1; 13 bases align to TRDD3. The CDR3 is 21 amino acids. Germline values: CDR1 GEAIGNYY, CDR2 EKD. With V trimmed by 0 bases and J by 4 bases, 19 bases remained unmatched. The CDR3 loop reads CACDTVTGGYASVESNDKLIF. CDR3 sequence (DNA): TGTGCCTGTGACACCGTTACTGGGGGATACGCAAGTGTAGAGTCTAACGATAAACTCATCTTT.

This clone turned up a few times. Only one base separates this from a far larger clonotype, so it likely reflects a read error. The rearrangement uses TRDV1 and TRDJ1; tentatively, D is TRDD2 or TRDD3 (6 bases each). In germline, CDR1 is TSWWSYY, CDR2 QGS. The CDR3 is made up of 19 amino acids. The ends were cut back, 3 bases at V and 0 bases at J, with 23 bases in the middle. CDR3 in amino acids: CALGDPSYAYWEDTDKLIF. CDR3 sequence (DNA): TGTGCTCTTGGGGACCCCTCCTACGCGTACTGGGAGGACACCGATAAACTCATCTTT.

As regards this clone: A read error may account for a junction end that differs from germline. V is TRDV2 and J is TRDJ3; 9 nucleotides align to TRDD3. TCRdb records no J gene; here it was assigned by comparing the DNA to germline. Germline lookup yields CDR1 GEAIGNYY and CDR2 EKD. This CDR3 spans 18 amino acids. Written as DNA, the CDR3 is TGTGCCTCTGACCCAACTGGGGGACCCTCCTGGGACACCCGACAGATGTTTTTC. It yields the protein CASDPTGGPSWDTRQMFF.

For this clone: Only one base separates this from a far larger clonotype, so it likely reflects a read error. Other DNA sequences within the sample encode an identical CDR3. V and J are TRDV1 and TRDJ1; D unclear. This CDR3 comprises 12 residues. Germline lookup yields CDR1 TSWWSYY and CDR2 QGS. The CDR3 loop reads CALGVTRNKLIF. The DNA of the CDR3 is TGTGCTCTCGGGGTTACTAGGAATAAACTCATCTTT.

Note on this clone: TCRdb's entry gives the protein of a much larger clone, which mismatches this DNA's translation at residue 14, likely from a read error; the protein reported here is translated from the DNA. There is no J gene call, but TRDV2 is given as the V gene; the D call in the table, TRDD3, was not verified against the DNA. The CDR3 consists of 17 residues. CDR1 is GEAIGNYY and CDR2 is EKD in the germline V gene. DNA for the CDR3: TGTGCCTGTGACACGCTAGGTGGGGGACGAACTGAAAATAACCTCATCTTT. It specifies CACDTLGGGRTENNLIF.

This rearrangement joins TRDV2 to TRDJ2; 10 bases match TRDD3. Assignment of the J gene here rests on matching the DNA to germline, because TCRdb gives none. The CDR3 is made up of 14 amino acids. Germline assignment: CDR1 GEAIGNYY and CDR2 EKD. Trimming at V came to 0 bases and at J to 6 bases, leaving 0 bases not matched to a gene. CDR3 coding DNA: TGTGCCTGTGACACCGGGGGATACGCAGCACAACTCTTCTTT. It translates to CACDTGGYAAQLFF.

This clone was observed a handful of times. This likely stems from a read error, as it lies one base from a far larger clone. The J segment was not called; the V segment is TRAV38-2/DV8; the listed D gene, TRDD3, was not tested against the DNA. The CDR3 loop spans 22 amino acids. Germline-derived CDR1 and CDR2 are TSESDYY and QEAYKQQN. CDR3 sequence (DNA): TGTGCTTATAGGAGTCCCCTAGATATGTACTGGGGATACCGAGGTTACACCGATAAACACATCTTT. Translation: CAYRSPLDMYWGYRGYTDKHIF.

This clone was found a few times. TCRdb's protein for this DNA is that of a much larger clone and differs from the translation at residue 10, likely a read error; the protein shown is the DNA translation. This sequence joins TRDV2 and TRDJ1; 7 bases match TRDD3. The J gene, missing from TCRdb, was assigned here through DNA to germline matching. CDR1 and CDR2 from the germline V gene are GEAIGNYY and EKD. The CDR3 is 17 residues long. Germline trimming cut 1 base from V and 6 bases from J; bases unmatched to any gene: 16. The CDR3 loop reads CACDTLGGGQTENKLIF. CDR3 sequence (DNA): TGTGCCTGTGACACGCTAGGTGGGGGACAAACTGAAAATAAACTCATCTTT.

Details on this clone: The mismatch at residue 14 between this DNA's translation and the TCRdb protein of a much larger clone likely reflects a read error; the protein shown is translated from the DNA. The genes are TRDV2 and TRDJ1, with 9 nucleotides matching TRDD3. Here the J gene came from matching the DNA to germline, since TCRdb omits it. The length of the CDR3 is 18 residues. Germline V gives CDR1 GEAIGNYY, CDR2 EKD. The CDR3 loop reads CACDRAGTGGTHTHKLIF. CDR3 bases: TGTGCCTGTGACCGAGCCGGTACTGGGGGAACTCACACCCATAAACTCATCTTT.

Turning to this clone: With a far larger clone one base away, a read error is the likely cause. The chain links TRAV38-2/DV8 to TRDJ1, with TRDD3 matching over 7 bases. No J gene is reported in TCRdb; it was inferred here by comparing the DNA with germline. With 2 bases clipped from V and 0 bases from J, the junction kept 25 bases outside the gene matches. There are 22 residues in the CDR3. Germline lookup yields CDR1 TSESDYY and CDR2 QEAYKQQN. CDR3 sequence: CAYRSPLDMYWGHRGYTDKLIF. DNA for the CDR3: TGTGCTTATAGGAGTCCCCTAGATATGTACTGGGGACACCGAGGTTACACCGATAAACTCATCTTT.

A few counts support this clone. A far larger clone is a single base away, which makes a read error likely. The genes are TRDV2 and TRDJ1, with TRDD3 matching 9 bases. The CDR3 loop spans 18 amino acids. The ends lost 3 bases at V and 0 bases at J; junction bases unmatched: 13. Germline CDR1 GEAIGNYY, CDR2 EKD. The CDR3 region has the DNA TGTGCCTGTGACCGAACCGGTACTGGGGGAACTCACACCGATAAACTCATCTTT. Its translation is CACDRTGTGGTHTDKLIF.